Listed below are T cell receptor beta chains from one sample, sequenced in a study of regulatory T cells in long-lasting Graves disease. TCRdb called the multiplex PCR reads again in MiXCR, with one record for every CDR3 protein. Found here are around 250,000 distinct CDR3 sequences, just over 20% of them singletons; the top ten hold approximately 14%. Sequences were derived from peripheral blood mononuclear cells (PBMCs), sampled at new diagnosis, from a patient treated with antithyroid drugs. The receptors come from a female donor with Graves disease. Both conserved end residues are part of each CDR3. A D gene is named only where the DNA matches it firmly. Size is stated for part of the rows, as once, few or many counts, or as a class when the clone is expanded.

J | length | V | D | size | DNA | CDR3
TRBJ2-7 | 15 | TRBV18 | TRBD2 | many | TGTGCCAGCTCACCACCAGGGACTAGCTCCTACGAGCAGTACTTC | CASSPPGTSSYEQYF
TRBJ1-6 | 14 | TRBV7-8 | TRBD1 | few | TGTGCCAGCAGTCAACGACAGGGAGCGTCACCCCTCCACTTT | CASSQRQGASPLHF
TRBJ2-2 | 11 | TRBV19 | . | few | TGTGCCAGTAAAGGGGCCGGGGAGCTGTTTTTT | CASKGAGELFF
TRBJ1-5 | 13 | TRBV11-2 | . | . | TGTGCCAGCAGTCCTGCTAGGGAACAGCCCCAGCATTTT | CASSPAREQPQHF
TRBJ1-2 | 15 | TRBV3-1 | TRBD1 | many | TGTGCCAGCAGCCACATGACAGGGATAGGCTATGGCTACACCTTC | CASSHMTGIGYGYTF
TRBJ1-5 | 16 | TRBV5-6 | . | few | TGTGCCAGCAGCTCCAGGTTGAGGTATGGCAATCAGCCCCAGCATTTT | CASSSRLRYGNQPQHF
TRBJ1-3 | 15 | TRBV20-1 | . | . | TGCAGTGCTAGAGATATGGGGGGCGGTGGAAACACCATATATTTT | CSARDMGGGGNTIYF
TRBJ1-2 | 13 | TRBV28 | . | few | TGTGCCAGCAGTTTAGCTTCCTTCTATGGCTACACCTTC | CASSLASFYGYTF
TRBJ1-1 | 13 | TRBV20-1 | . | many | TGCAGTGTTAATCTAGGTAGGAACACTGAAGCTTTCTTT | CSVNLGRNTEAFF
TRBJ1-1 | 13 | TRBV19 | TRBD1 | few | TGTGCCAGTTTGACAGGGGGCCGGCTTGAAGCTTTCTTT | CASLTGGRLEAFF
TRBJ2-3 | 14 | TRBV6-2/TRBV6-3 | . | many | TGTGCCAGCAGCCCCGTGGCTAGCACAGATACGCAGTATTTT | CASSPVASTDTQYF
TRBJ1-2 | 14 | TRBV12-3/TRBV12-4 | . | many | TGTGCCAGCAGTCCACCAGACAACCCCTATGGCTACACCTTC | CASSPPDNPYGYTF
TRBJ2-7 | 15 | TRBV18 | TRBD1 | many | TGTGCCAGCTCACAGACAGGGGAACACTCCTACGAGCAGTACTTC | CASSQTGEHSYEQYF
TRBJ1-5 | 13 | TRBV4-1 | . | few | TGCGCCAGCAGCCAATTCCATGGGAAGCCCCAGCATTTT | CASSQFHGKPQHF
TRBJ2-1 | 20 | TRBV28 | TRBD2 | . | TGTGCCAGCAGTTTCTTATACGCTAGCGGGAGGGCCAGGTCCGGCAATGAGCAGTTCTTC | CASSFLYASGRARSGNEQFF
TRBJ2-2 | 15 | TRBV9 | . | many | TGTGCCAGCAGCCCTATTTCTGTAAGAACCGGGGAGCTGTTTTTT | CASSPISVRTGELFF
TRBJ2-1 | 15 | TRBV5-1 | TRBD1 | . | TGCGCCAGCAGGGGTGGGACAGGCAAATACAATGAGCAGTTCTTC | CASRGGTGKYNEQFF
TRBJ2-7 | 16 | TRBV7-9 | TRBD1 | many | TGTGCCAGCAGCCTACTTCCCGGGACAGGGTCCTACGAGCAGTACTTC | CASSLLPGTGSYEQYF
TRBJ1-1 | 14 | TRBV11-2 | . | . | TGTGCCAGCAGTGAGTACAGGGTGAACACTGAAGCTTTCTTT | CASSEYRVNTEAFF
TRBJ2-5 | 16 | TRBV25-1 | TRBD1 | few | TGTGCCAGCAGTGACTCAATCGACAGGGGACGGGAGACCCAGTACTTC | CASSDSIDRGRETQYF
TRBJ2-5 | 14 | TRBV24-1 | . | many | TGTGCCACCAGTGATTTGGGGCAGGAAGAGACCCAGTACTTC | CATSDLGQEETQYF
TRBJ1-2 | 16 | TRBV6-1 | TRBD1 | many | TGTGCCAGCAGTAAGCCCGGGACAGCAGCTAACTATGGCTACACCTTC | CASSKPGTAANYGYTF
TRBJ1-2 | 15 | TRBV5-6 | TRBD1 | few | TGTGCCAGCAGCTTAGCGGAGGACAGGTCCTATGGCTACACCTTC | CASSLAEDRSYGYTF
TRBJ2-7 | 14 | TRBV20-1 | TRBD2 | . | TGCAGTGCTGACCTCACTAGCGGGGGCTACGAGCAGTACTTC | CSADLTSGGYEQYF
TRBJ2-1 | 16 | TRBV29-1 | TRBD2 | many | TGCAGCGTGCTTAGACTAGCGGGCCTAACCACCAATGAGCAGTTCTTC | CSVLRLAGLTTNEQFF
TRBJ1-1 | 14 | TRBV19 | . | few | TGTGCCAGTAGTATAAACGCAGGGGTGGCTGAAGCTTTCTTT | CASSINAGVAEAFF
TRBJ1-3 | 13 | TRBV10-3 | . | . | TGTGCCAGCTCCCCGGGTCGGGGAAACACCATATATTTT | CASSPGRGNTIYF
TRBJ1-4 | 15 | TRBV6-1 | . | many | TGTGCCAGCAGACGCCGTGACAGGATTAATGAAAAACTGTTTTTT | CASRRRDRINEKLFF
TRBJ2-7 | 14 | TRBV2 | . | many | TGTGCCAGCAGATCCGGGACCTACCCTACGGAGCAGTACTTC | CASRSGTYPTEQYF
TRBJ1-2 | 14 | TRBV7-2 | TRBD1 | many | TGTGCCAGCAGCCCTGACAGGGGGCGCGGTGGCTACACCTTC | CASSPDRGRGGYTF
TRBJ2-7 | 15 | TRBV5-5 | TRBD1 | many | TGTGCCAGCACCCGAGGACAGGGGATCATGTTCGAGCAGTACTTC | CASTRGQGIMFEQYF
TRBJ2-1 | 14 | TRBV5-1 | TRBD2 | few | TGCGCCAGCAGCGGGACTAGTATTAGGGATGAGCAGTTCTTC | CASSGTSIRDEQFF
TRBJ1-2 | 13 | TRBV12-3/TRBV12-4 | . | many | TGTGCCAGCAGTTTTGTGTCGGGCTATGGCTACACCTTC | CASSFVSGYGYTF
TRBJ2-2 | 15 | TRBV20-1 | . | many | TGCAGTGCTAGAGATCCCGGGGACGGATCCGGGGAGCTGTTTTTT | CSARDPGDGSGELFF
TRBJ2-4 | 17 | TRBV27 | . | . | TGTGCCAGCAGTTTAACCTATCGGCTGGGAGCCAAAAACATTCAGTACTTC | CASSLTYRLGAKNIQYF
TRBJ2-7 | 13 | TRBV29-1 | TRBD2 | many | TGCAGCGCCCGGACTAGTATCCCCCTCGAGCAGTACTTC | CSARTSIPLEQYF
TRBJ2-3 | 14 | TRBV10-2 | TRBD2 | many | TGCGCCAGCAGGATAGCGGGGGTGGCAGATACGCAGTATTTT | CASRIAGVADTQYF
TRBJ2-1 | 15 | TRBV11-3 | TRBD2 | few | TGTGCCAGCAGTCCTGGGTCTAGCGGTGGCAATGAGCAGTTCTTC | CASSPGSSGGNEQFF
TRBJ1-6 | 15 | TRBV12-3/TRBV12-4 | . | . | TGTGCCAGCAGTTCTTGGTCAGCTCGAGATTCACCCCTCCACTTT | CASSSWSARDSPLHF
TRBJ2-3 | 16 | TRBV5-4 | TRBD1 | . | TGTGCCAGCAGCCCCCTTGGACAGGGACGCGAAGATACGCAGTATTTT | CASSPLGQGREDTQYF
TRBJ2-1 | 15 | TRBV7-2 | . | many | TGTGCCAGCAGAATAACTGGGAGCTCCTACAATGAGCAGTTCTTC | CASRITGSSYNEQFF
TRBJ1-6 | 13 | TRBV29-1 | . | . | TGCAGCGTGGGAAACGGGGTTAATTCACCCCTCCACTTT | CSVGNGVNSPLHF
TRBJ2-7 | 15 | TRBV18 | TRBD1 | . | TGTGCCAGCTCACTCGCCGGGACAGACACCTACGAGCAGTACTTC | CASSLAGTDTYEQYF
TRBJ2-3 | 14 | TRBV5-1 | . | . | TGCGCCAGCAGCTTGGAACAGGGAACGGATACGCAGTATTTT | CASSLEQGTDTQYF
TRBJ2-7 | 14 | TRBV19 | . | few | TGTGCCAGTAGTATAGTGACAGGTCCCTACGAGCAGTACTTC | CASSIVTGPYEQYF
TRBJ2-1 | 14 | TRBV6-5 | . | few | TGTGCCAGCAGTTGGCCAGGGAAGGGCAATGAGCAGTTCTTC | CASSWPGKGNEQFF
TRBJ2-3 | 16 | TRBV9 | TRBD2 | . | TGTGCCAGCAGCGTGATAGCGGGTTTAAGCACAGATACGCAGTATTTT | CASSVIAGLSTDTQYF
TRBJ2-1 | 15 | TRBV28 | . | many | TGTGCCAGCAGTTTCCTGAAATCAGGGCAAAGTGAGCAGTTCTTC | CASSFLKSGQSEQFF
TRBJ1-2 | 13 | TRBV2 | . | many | TGTGCCAGCACTCTTCTACACAGGGACGGCTACACCTTC | CASTLLHRDGYTF
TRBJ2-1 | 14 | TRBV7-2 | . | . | TGTGCCAGCAGCTTAGGAAGGGGGGTCAATGAGCAGTTCTTC | CASSLGRGVNEQFF